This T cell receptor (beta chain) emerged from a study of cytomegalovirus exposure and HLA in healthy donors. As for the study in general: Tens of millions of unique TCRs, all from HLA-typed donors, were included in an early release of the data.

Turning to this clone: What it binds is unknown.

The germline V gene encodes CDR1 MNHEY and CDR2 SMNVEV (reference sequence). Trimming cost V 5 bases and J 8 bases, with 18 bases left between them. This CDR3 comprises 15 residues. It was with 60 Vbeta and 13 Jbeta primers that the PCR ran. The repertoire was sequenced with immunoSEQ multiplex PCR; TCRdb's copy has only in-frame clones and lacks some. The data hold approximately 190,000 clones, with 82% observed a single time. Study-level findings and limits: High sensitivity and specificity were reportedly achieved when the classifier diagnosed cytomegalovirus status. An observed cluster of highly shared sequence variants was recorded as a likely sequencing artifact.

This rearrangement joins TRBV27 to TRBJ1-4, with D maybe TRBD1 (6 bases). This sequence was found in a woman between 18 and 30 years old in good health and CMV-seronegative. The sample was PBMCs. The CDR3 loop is CASSQGPDVGEKLFF. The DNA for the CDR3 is TGTGCCAGCAGTCAGGGGCCGGATGTGGGGGAAAAACTGTTTTTT.